This entry is about one TCR beta chain. Its specificity is not known. This CDR3 comprises 16 residues. Losses at the gene ends were 4 bases for V and 1 base for J; bases not matched to a gene: 4. Germline values: CDR1 SGHRS, CDR2 YFSETQ. It was with 60 Vbeta and 13 Jbeta primers that the PCR ran. The protocol was immunoSEQ multiplex PCR, while the TCRdb copy is restricted to in-frame clones and leaves out a portion. The sample includes 100,000 to 120,000 clones, roughly three quarters of them seen just once. The sample comes from a study of cytomegalovirus exposure and HLA in healthy donors. Study-wide findings and caveats: Some 150 TCR beta chains were listed as cytomegalovirus-associated. Among immune exposure information, only CMV serostatus was available.

The chain carries TRBV5-1 and TRBJ2-1, with 11 bases lining up with TRBD2. The specimen sequenced was PBMCs. The TCR was taken from a man under 40 in good health and CMV-seronegative. The CDR3 nucleotides are TGCGCCAGCAGCCTACTAGCGGGAGTATCCTACAATGAGCAGTTCTTC. Residues: CASSLLAGVSYNEQFF.